What follows are 3 T cell receptor beta chains derived from one specimen sequenced in a study of chemoradiotherapy in HPV16-positive cancers. Here immunoSEQ multiplex PCR was the method, and the copy in TCRdb shows in-frame clones only, minus some. The sample records under 6,500 clones, roughly 91% being singletons. The input for sequencing was tumor tissue, taken from a patient who underwent chemoradiotherapy. The receptors were sampled from a human donor with HPV-associated anogenital cancer.

V usage is TRBV6-5 and J usage is TRBJ1-1; a weak D match, TRBD1 (5 bases). V gave up 1 base and J gave up 7 bases, with 13 bases separating them. Germline CDR1 is MNHEY and CDR2 is SVGAGI. The CDR3 length is 14 residues. CDR3 amino acids: CASSYLERRGEAFF. CDR3 bases: TGTGCCAGCAGTTACTTAGAAAGGAGGGGTGAAGCTTTCTTT.

The J gene is TRBJ1-1, the V gene TRBV12-5, with D maybe TRBD1 (5 bases). V was shortened by 0 bases and J by 10 bases, with 12 bases between the two germline ends. Germline V gives CDR1 LGHNT, CDR2 FRNRAP. This CDR3 comprises 13 residues. CDR3 residues: CASGLVQARGAFF. DNA for the CDR3: TGTGCTAGTGGTTTGGTACAGGCCCGGGGAGCTTTCTTT.

The gene calls are TRBV20-1 and TRBJ2-1, with a possible D match to TRBD2 (6 bases). Trimming cost V 0 bases and J 16 bases, with 13 bases left between them. The CDR3 runs to 11 residues. The V gene's germline CDR1 is DFQATT and CDR2 SNEGSKA (reference sequence). The CDR3 sequence is CSARDNSGHFF. Here the CDR3 DNA reads TGCAGTGCTAGAGATAATAGCGGACATTTCTTC.